The 2 T cell receptor beta chains given below trace back to one sample, sequenced in a study of CD8+ T cells in alopecia areata. RNA extraction and reverse transcription yielded cDNA as sequencing template. TCRdb's copy holds only in-frame clones and misses some; the assay was immunoSEQ multiplex PCR. The table has under 200,000 clones, just over 65% seen once; the top ten hold 0.91%. Noted treatment: oral pan-JAK inhibitor, 5-10 mg twice daily. The sequences come from CD4+ T cells sorted from blood, collected at week 4, from a patient treated with tofacitinib. Receptors originate from a human donor with alopecia areata.

V gene TRBV7-9 combines with J gene TRBJ1-5; no clear D gene. The V end was cut by 6 bases, the J end by 4 bases, with 7 bases between. Germline values: CDR1 SEHNR, CDR2 FQNEAQ (reference sequence). The CDR3 runs 12 residues. In DNA form, the CDR3 reads TGTGCCAGCAGTCGACCGAATCAGCCCCAGCATTTT. Protein: CASSRPNQPQHF.

The rearrangement uses TRBV10-3 and TRBJ2-3, with 10 bases that match TRBD2. The ends lost 4 bases at V and 2 bases at J; junction bases unmatched: 3. This CDR3 contains 15 residues. Looked up from germline, CDR1 is ENHRY and CDR2 is SYGVKD. Written as DNA, the CDR3 is TGTGCCATCAGTGCTAGCGGGGGCATCACAGATACGCAGTATTTT. It is translated as CAISASGGITDTQYF.